Described below is a single TCR beta chain sequence and its context. This record comes from a study of blood T cell repertoires in COVID-19. Overall study context: Both acute and convalescent COVID-19 samples were obtained from the United States, Italy and Spain. The cDNA or gDNA used as material had been derived from T cells, B-cell-depleted T cells, or PBMCs.

The germline gives CDR1 LNHDA, CDR2 SQIVND (reference sequence). V was trimmed by 2 bases and J by 4 bases, leaving 13 bases between them. The CDR3 has 15 residues. In the original processing: Estimates of nucleated cell counts were drawn from the amplification of reference gene primers. Assay used: immunoSEQ multiplex PCR; TCRdb lists only in-frame clones, some missing. V and J calls and clone size are given by that table; D and trimming were obtained from the DNA. The top ten clones hold 5% to 6.5% of a sample with some 110,000 clones, 91% of them seen once. The origin of this receptor is a human donor in a cohort sampled during active COVID-19. Sequencing was performed on peripheral blood. V and J are TRBV19 and TRBJ2-3; D is possibly TRBD2 (5 bases). CDR3 in DNA: TGTGCCAGTAGTATATTTTTAGTTAGCGCAGATACGCAGTATTTT. This gives the protein CASSIFLVSADTQYF.